This TCR beta chain stems from a study of blood T cell repertoires in COVID-19. As for the study in general: Acute and convalescent COVID-19 specimens originated in the United States, Italy and Spain. PBMCs, B-cell-depleted T cells, or T cells were the source of the cDNA or gDNA that made up the material.

In the original analysis: It was from reference gene primer amplification that nucleated cell counts were estimated. Profiled with immunoSEQ multiplex PCR; TCRdb holds only in-frame clones, not every one. V and J calls and clone size are those listed in that table; D and trimming were worked out from the DNA. This sample has 10,000 to 15,000 clones, with roughly 80% found just once. J lost 2 bases, V lost 5 bases, and 9 bases had no gene match. This CDR3 spans 16 amino acids. Germline V gives CDR1 SGHAT, CDR2 FQNNGV. The origin of this receptor is a human donor in a cohort sampled during active COVID-19. The rearrangement uses TRBV11-2 and TRBJ2-1; 7 bases agree with TRBD1. Sequenced input: peripheral blood. Written as DNA, the CDR3 is TGTGCCAGCAGCACTAGACGTCAGGGGGCCTACAATGAGCAGTTCTTC. Protein: CASSTRRQGAYNEQFF.